This T cell receptor (beta chain) appears in the sequencing data of a study of identical twins. A word on this clonotype: Its antigen is unidentified.

TCRdb redid the calling of the 5' RACE reads with MiXCR, one entry per CDR3 protein. This sample has nearly 650,000 distinct CDR3 sequences, with about 7.1% found just once. Whole-study results and caveats: Weaker excess twin sharing was observed in beta out-of-frame sequences.

These records were also assigned to another study, of yellow fever vaccine responses in identical twins.

Sequenced input: PBMCs. This receptor was taken from a young woman in good health.

The CDR3 region has the DNA TGTGCCAGCAGCGCCGGGACAGGGCGCGGAGAAGCTTTCTTT. This codes for CASSAGTGRGEAFF. The chain employs TRBV9 and TRBJ1-1, with 9 bases that match TRBD1. V shed 3 bases, J shed 8 bases, and the junction held 8 bases outside the gene matches. The CDR3 consists of 14 residues. Germline CDR1 and CDR2: SGDLS and YYNGEE.